The following is a T cell receptor beta chain sequence with its context. This entry is derived from a study of blood T cell repertoires in COVID-19. The wider study: The United States, Italy and Spain provided the acute and convalescent COVID-19 samples. Sample material is recorded as cDNA or gDNA derived from T cells, B-cell-depleted T cells, or PBMCs.

CDR1 is ENHRY, CDR2 SYGVKD, per germline. The V segment lost 0 bases and the J segment 0 bases; nucleotides outside the gene matches: 5. The CDR3 is made up of 16 amino acids. Original methodology: From reference gene primer amplification, estimates of nucleated cell counts were derived. Data came from immunoSEQ multiplex PCR; TCRdb stores just in-frame clones and leaves some out. The V and J calls and clone size were taken over from that table, and D and trimming were inferred from the DNA. The repertoire consists of fewer than 130,000 clones, with less than 75% occurring once and the leading ten covering about 8.3%.

The chain employs TRBV10-3 and TRBJ2-7, with TRBD1 identical over 7 bases. The receptor comes from a woman in her sixties or seventies with acute or convalescent COVID-19. The specimen sequenced was peripheral blood. CDR3 sequence reads: CAISESGGQSSYEQYF. The CDR3 nucleotides are TGTGCCATCAGTGAGTCTGGGGGACAGAGCTCCTACGAGCAGTACTTC.